Presented here are 10 T cell receptor beta chains from one specimen sequenced in a study of identical twins' blood T cells. MiXCR, run by TCRdb on the 5' RACE reads, gives a single entry per CDR3 protein. The sample lists 350,000 to 450,000 distinct CDR3 sequences, roughly 31% occurring once. Material for sequencing was PBMCs. These receptors were collected from a woman aged 18 to 50 in good health.

The V gene is TRBV6-6, the J gene TRBJ1-5; the D is unclear. This CDR3 has 16 residues. Between the trimmed V and J ends, which lost 2 bases and 4 bases, there was a span of 15 bases. Germline V CDR1 and CDR2: MNHNY, SVGAGI (reference sequence). CDR3 sequence (DNA): TGTGCCAGCAGTTACCGAGACACGGGGTGGAATCAGCCCCAGCATTTT. It specifies CASSYRDTGWNQPQHF.

The chain carries TRBV7-9 and TRBJ1-6; unclear D gene. The CDR3 runs to 13 residues. The V end was cut by 7 bases, the J end by 5 bases, with 9 bases between. Germline V gene data show CDR1 as SEHNR and CDR2 as FQNEAQ (reference sequence). CDR3 region: CASKSEDNSPLHF. The CDR3 DNA reads as TGTGCCAGCAAGTCAGAGGATAATTCACCCCTCCACTTT.

This clonotype was seen repeatedly, ten times or more. J is TRBJ2-2 and V is TRBV29-1; D is possibly TRBD1 (6 bases). Germline V gene lookup returns CDR1 SQVTM and CDR2 ANQGSEA. The CDR3 totals 16 residues. Trimming removed 6 bases at V and 2 bases at J, with 19 bases between. CDR3 coding DNA: TGCAGCGTGGCAGGACAGCCGCCTAAAAACACCGGGGAGCTGTTTTTT. This encodes CSVAGQPPKNTGELFF.

A remark on this clonotype: The junction and the germline gene differ at one end; a read error may be behind it. The chain has TRBV18 and TRBJ1-2; 8 positions agree with TRBD1. The germline V gene has CDR1 KGHSH and CDR2 LQKENI. The CDR3 is 14 amino acids. CDR3: CASSPGGNDYGYTF. In DNA, the CDR3 is TGTGCTAGCTCACCAGGGGGCAACGACTATGGCTACACCTTC.

This clonotype turned up a few times. The junction and the germline gene differ at one end; a read error may be behind it. The chain has TRBV2 and TRBJ1-1; D remains ambiguous. From germline, CDR1 is SNHLY and CDR2 FYNNEI. The CDR3 sequence is 12 residues long. The CDR3 protein is CASRIQYTKAFF. As DNA, the CDR3 is TGTGCCAGCAGGATACAGTACACTAAAGCTTTCTTT.

The table lists this clonotype with a few counts. This chain uses TRBV20-1 with TRBJ2-3, with 7 bases that match TRBD2. The length of the CDR3 is 13 residues. Germline CDR1 is DFQATT and CDR2 is SNEGSKA (reference sequence). The V gene end was trimmed by 6 bases and the J gene end by 2 bases; junction bases not matched to a gene: 5. This chain's CDR3 is CSAGRAFTDTQYF. The CDR3 nucleotides are TGCAGTGCGGGGAGGGCCTTCACAGATACGCAGTATTTT.

This chain connects TRBV29-1 to TRBJ1-6; 7 bases map to TRBD1. CDR3 length: 13 amino acids. With 6 bases clipped from V and 8 bases from J, the junction kept 7 bases outside the gene matches. Germline V gene lookup returns CDR1 SQVTM and CDR2 ANQGSEA. The DNA of the CDR3 is TGCAGCGTCCGACAGGGTAGAGATTCACCCCTCCACTTT. Translated: CSVRQGRDSPLHF.

This clonotype was picked up a small number of times. The chain is built from TRBV18 and TRBJ1-5, with D hard to call. The CDR3 loop spans 13 amino acids. CDR1 is KGHSH, CDR2 LQKENI, per germline. Trimming stripped 3 bases from V and 9 bases from J, with 12 bases between. The CDR3 reads CASSPRQNGPQHF. The DNA of the CDR3 is TGTGCCAGCTCACCGAGGCAGAATGGGCCCCAGCATTTT. The whole variable domain, filled in from reference TRBV18 and TRBJ1-5, reads NAGVMQNPRHLVRRRGQEARLRCSPMKGHSHVYWYRQLPEEGLKFMVYLQKENIIDESGMPKERFSAEFPKEGPSILRIQQVVRGDSAAYFCASSPRQNGPQHFGDGTRLSIL.

The V call is TRBV5-1, the J call TRBJ1-5; 7 bases align to TRBD1. The junction had 14 bases not matched to a gene; V was cut back by 4 bases and J by 7 bases. The CDR3 contains 16 residues. Germline CDR1 reads SGHRS; CDR2 reads YFSETQ. Here the CDR3 DNA reads TGCGCCAGCAGCCAGGCAAACAGGGGCCACGACCAGCCCCAGCATTTT. Protein: CASSQANRGHDQPQHF.

This clonotype was detected only a few times. V and J are TRBV6-2 or TRBV6-3 and TRBJ1-5, with D possibly matching TRBD1 (6 bases). This CDR3 is built from 13 residues. Looked up from germline, CDR1 is MNHEY and CDR2 is SVGEGT. V was shortened by 9 bases and J by 8 bases, with 17 bases between the two germline ends. CDR3 sequence (DNA): TGTGCCAGTTCAGGGGTTGCCGGGGAGCCCCAGCATTTT. Its translation is CASSGVAGEPQHF.